The clone carrying this T cell receptor beta chain was counted many times. What it binds is not known. Time point in this sample: patch test 1, 2 weeks after DPC sensitization. Documented treatment: therapeutic diphenylcyclopropenone sensitization with weekly scalp DPC. Germline V gives CDR1 DFQATT, CDR2 SNEGSKA (reference sequence). The trim removed 2 bases at V and 4 bases at J, leaving 4 bases unmatched. CDR3 size: 15 residues. This sample is drawn from a study of human T cells and chemical hapten exposure. Broader study findings: TCRs at a frequency above 1 in 1000 stayed unchanged with DPC sensitization.

TCRdb fed the RACE reads into MiXCR, producing one record per CDR3 protein. This sample has about 340,000 distinct CDR3 sequences, with around 7% found just once. The sequence was collected from a woman between 18 and 29 years old with alopecia areata. Some clones in this sample may be carry-over from other donors' samples. The material was whole blood, obtained in connection with sensitization to the hapten diphenylcyclopropenone (DPC). The chain recombines TRBV20-1 with TRBJ2-1, with TRBD2 matching over 11 bases. The CDR3 DNA sequence: TGCAGTGCTAGAATAGCGGGGGGGGTATACAATGAGCAGTTCTTC. Protein: CSARIAGGVYNEQFF.